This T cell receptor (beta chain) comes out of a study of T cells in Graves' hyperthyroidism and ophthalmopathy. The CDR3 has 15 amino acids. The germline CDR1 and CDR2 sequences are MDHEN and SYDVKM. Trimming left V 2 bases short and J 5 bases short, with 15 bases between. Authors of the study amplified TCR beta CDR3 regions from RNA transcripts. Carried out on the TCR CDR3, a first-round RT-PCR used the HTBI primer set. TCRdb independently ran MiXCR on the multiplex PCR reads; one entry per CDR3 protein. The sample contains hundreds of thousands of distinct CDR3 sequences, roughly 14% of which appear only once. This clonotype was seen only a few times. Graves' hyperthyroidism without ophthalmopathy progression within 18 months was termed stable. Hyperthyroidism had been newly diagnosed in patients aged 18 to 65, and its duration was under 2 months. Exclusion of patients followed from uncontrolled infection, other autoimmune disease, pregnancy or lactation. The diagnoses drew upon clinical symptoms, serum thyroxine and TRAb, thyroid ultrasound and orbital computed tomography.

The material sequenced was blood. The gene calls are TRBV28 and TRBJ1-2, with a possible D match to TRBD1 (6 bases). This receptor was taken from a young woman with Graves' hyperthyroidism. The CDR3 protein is CASSLPQGLEYGYTF. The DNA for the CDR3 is TGTGCCAGCAGTTTACCTCAGGGGTTAGAGTATGGCTACACCTTC.